A single sample is the source of the 31 T cell receptor beta chains below, sequenced in a study of T cells expressing NK-cell markers. TCRdb reanalyzed the 5' RACE reads and collapses them to one entry per CDR3 protein, without DNA. This sample's clone table lists some 500,000 distinct CDR3 sequences. Input material: blood T cells: a sorted CD56 or NKG2C T cell subset, CD4+ or CD8+ T cells, or bulk PBMC T cells (not recorded which). The receptors derive from a woman between 45 and 60 years old in good health.

The chain employs TRBV7-6 and TRBJ2-1; TCRdb's D call, TRBD1, is unchecked because there is no DNA. The CDR3 totals 15 residues. CDR1 is SGHVS and CDR2 is FNYEAQ in the germline V gene. CDR3: CASSFQGGLDNEQFF. The whole variable domain, remainder taken from reference TRBV7-6 and TRBJ2-1, is GAGVSQSPRYKVTKRGQDVALRCDPISGHVSLYWYRQALGQGPEFLTYFNYEAQQDKSGLPNDRFSAERPEGSISTLTIQRTEQRDSAMYRCASSFQGGLDNEQFFGPGTRLTVL.

The chain is built from TRBV5-1 and TRBJ2-5; TCRdb reports TRBD2, a call that lacks DNA to check it against. Germline lookup yields CDR1 SGHRS and CDR2 YFSETQ. The CDR3 is 17 amino acids. CDR3 sequence reads: CASSAPPAGGPRETQYF.

The CDR3 region is CASSLAGASEQYF. V gene TRBV12-3 or TRBV12-4 combines with J gene TRBJ2-7; TCRdb lists TRBD1, though no DNA is available to test this call. The CDR3 extends over 13 amino acids.

V and J are TRBV7-9 and TRBJ2-7; with no DNA, the TCRdb D assignment of TRBD2 cannot be verified. The V gene's germline CDR1 is SEHNR and CDR2 FQNEAQ (reference sequence). There are 13 residues in the CDR3. The CDR3 spells CASVAGVLGEQYF.

The rearrangement joins TRBV7-2 to TRBJ1-1; TCRdb gives TRBD1 as the D gene, but with no DNA this cannot be confirmed. Germline loops: CDR1 SGHTA, CDR2 FQGNSA. The CDR3 loop spans 14 amino acids. The CDR3 spells CAIPLPRGRTEAFF.

The chain is built from TRBV27 and TRBJ2-1. CDR1 MNHEY and CDR2 SMNVEV come from the germline V gene (reference sequence). The length of the CDR3 is 14 residues. CDR3 sequence reads: CASSLRRGYNEQFF.

This chain links TRBV5-6 with TRBJ1-5; as DNA is missing, the TRBD1 call by TCRdb cannot be tested. The CDR3 extends over 18 amino acids. Germline CDR1 SGHDT, CDR2 YYEEEE. CDR3 loop: CASSPSGTVFEQGQPQHF.

V gene TRBV14 combines with J gene TRBJ2-3; TCRdb picks TRBD2, but there is no DNA to check that call. The CDR3 contains 15 residues. The germline V gene has CDR1 SGHDN and CDR2 FVKESK. The CDR3 sequence: CASSQGSSSGRTQYF.

This sequence joins TRBV12-3 or TRBV12-4 and TRBJ2-2; TCRdb's assignment of TRBD2 cannot be checked, as there is no DNA. The CDR3 runs to 14 residues. CDR3 sequence: CASSPGLNPGELFF.

The chain joins TRBV12-3 or TRBV12-4 to TRBJ2-1; there is no DNA to check the TCRdb D call of TRBD2. The CDR3 loop spans 15 amino acids. The CDR3 spells CASSLGGTLYNEQFF.

The chain links TRBV3-1 to TRBJ2-3. The CDR3 is made up of 15 amino acids. In germline, CDR1 is LGHDT, CDR2 YNNKEL (reference sequence). The CDR3: CASSQDLVRIGRKYF.

The J gene is TRBJ2-2, the V gene TRBV5-1. Germline-derived CDR1 and CDR2 are SGHRS and YFSETQ. The CDR3 sequence is 15 residues long. The CDR3 reads CASSSQVANTGELFF.

The chain recombines TRBV6-6 with TRBJ2-2; TCRdb picks TRBD2, but there is no DNA to check that call. Germline values: CDR1 MNHNY, CDR2 SVGAGI (reference sequence). CDR3 size: 15 residues. CDR3 residues: CASSRGTLNTGELFF.

The chain uses TRBV5-1 and TRBJ2-6; TCRdb's D gene call, TRBD2, goes unchecked for lack of DNA. The CDR3 is 17 amino acids. Germline V gene sequence: CDR1 SGHRS, CDR2 YFSETQ. The CDR3 is CASSLSGEGSGANVLTF.

The V gene is TRBV2, the J gene TRBJ2-3. The CDR3 totals 12 residues. CDR1 is SNHLY, CDR2 FYNNEI, per germline. The CDR3 is CASQDFADTQYF.

This chain connects TRBV7-2 to TRBJ2-7. The CDR3 totals 12 residues. In germline, CDR1 is SGHTA, CDR2 FQGNSA. This CDR3 reads CASSLSDYEQYF.

This chain links TRBV20-1 with TRBJ2-3; there is no DNA to check the TCRdb D call of TRBD1. The CDR3 totals 13 residues. Per germline, CDR1 DFQATT and CDR2 SNEGSKA (reference sequence). This CDR3 reads CSRGGRQADTQYF.

This chain links TRBV20-1 with TRBJ2-3; checking the TCRdb D call of TRBD2 is not possible without DNA. There are 15 residues in the CDR3. Looked up from germline, CDR1 is DFQATT and CDR2 is SNEGSKA (reference sequence). The CDR3 sequence: CSASRLSGALDTQYF.

This rearrangement joins TRBV29-1 to TRBJ1-1; as DNA is missing, the TRBD1 call by TCRdb cannot be tested. The CDR3 length is 12 residues. The germline CDR1 and CDR2 sequences are SQVTM and ANQGSEA. The CDR3 reads CSVEGGGASGFF.

This chain joins TRBV12-5 and TRBJ2-5; TCRdb's D gene call, TRBD1, goes unchecked for lack of DNA. The CDR3 spans 16 residues. From germline, CDR1 is LGHNT and CDR2 FRNRAP. This CDR3 reads CASGNVAFPEAETQYF.

The chain employs TRBV6-5 and TRBJ1-2; TCRdb selects TRBD1, and the lack of DNA leaves this call unchecked. CDR1 is MNHEY, CDR2 SVGAGI, per germline. This CDR3 contains 12 residues. This CDR3 reads CASSRTGHGYTF.

V is TRBV9 and J is TRBJ1-6; the TCRdb D gene call, TRBD1, has no DNA to confirm it. Per the germline V gene, CDR1 is SGDLS and CDR2 is YYNGEE. There are 14 residues in the CDR3. CDR3 residues: CASQAGHANSPLHF.

This CDR3 is CATGSETRRYTF. The rearrangement uses TRBV10-3 and TRBJ1-2; there is no DNA to check the TCRdb D call of TRBD1. This CDR3 is 12 amino acids long. Germline values: CDR1 ENHRY, CDR2 SYGVKD.

CDR3: CSVLIGGNTIYF. The chain uses TRBV29-1 and TRBJ1-3. The CDR3 is 12 amino acids. From germline, CDR1 is SQVTM and CDR2 ANQGSEA.

This chain uses TRBV29-1 with TRBJ1-1; TCRdb reports TRBD1, a call that lacks DNA to check it against. Per the germline V gene, CDR1 is SQVTM and CDR2 is ANQGSEA. The CDR3 totals 16 residues. The CDR3: CSALIPPGTRNTEAFF.

This chain links TRBV14 with TRBJ2-5; TCRdb's D call, TRBD1, is unchecked because there is no DNA. Per the germline V gene, CDR1 is SGHDN and CDR2 is FVKESK. The CDR3 covers 13 residues. The CDR3 region is CASGLTGGETQYF.

The chain carries TRBV5-1 and TRBJ1-3; TCRdb's D gene call, TRBD1, goes unchecked for lack of DNA. The CDR3 has 16 residues. Germline loops: CDR1 SGHRS, CDR2 YFSETQ. CDR3 loop: CASSFNGQGLGNTIYF.

The gene calls are TRBV16 and TRBJ1-2; checking the TCRdb D call of TRBD1 is not possible without DNA. The CDR3 length is 14 residues. The germline gives CDR1 KGHSY, CDR2 FQNENV. CDR3 amino acids: CASSHGQGIYGYTF.

The chain combines TRBV24-1 with TRBJ2-1; TCRdb's D call, TRBD2, is unchecked because there is no DNA. There are 16 residues in the CDR3. Germline V lookup: CDR1 KGHDR, CDR2 SFDVKD. CDR3 sequence reads: CATSEPLARAYDEQFF.

The J gene is TRBJ2-5, the V gene TRBV5-6. The germline V gene has CDR1 SGHDT and CDR2 YYEEEE. The CDR3 contains 14 residues. The CDR3 sequence is CASSLDRRQETQYF.

The chain is built from TRBV10-1 and TRBJ2-1; TCRdb's D gene call, TRBD2, goes unchecked for lack of DNA. The CDR3 length is 17 residues. Looked up from germline, CDR1 is WNHNN and CDR2 is SYGVQD (reference sequence). The CDR3 sequence is CASSAKVLAGGGNEQFF.